A single sample gave rise to the 8 T cell receptor beta chains below, sequenced in a study of blood T cell repertoires in COVID-19. Libraries were prepared by immunoSEQ multiplex PCR; TCRdb keeps only in-frame clonotypes and omits some of them. The data hold fewer than 300,000 clones, with 82% observed a single time. The specimen sequenced was peripheral blood. The origin of the receptors is a young woman with acute or convalescent COVID-19.

This rearrangement joins TRBV28 to TRBJ2-7, with D tentatively TRBD2 (7 bases). This CDR3 contains 15 residues. Germline V gives CDR1 MDHEN, CDR2 SYDVKM. Trimming pared 8 bases from V and 2 bases from J, leaving 19 bases between. This CDR3 is CASGRGGGRAYEQYF. CDR3 DNA: TGTGCCAGCGGGCGAGGGGGGGGTAGGGCCTACGAGCAGTACTTC.

This clone was seen a handful of times. V and J are TRBV6-5 and TRBJ1-5; D is possibly TRBD1 (5 bases). This CDR3 contains 13 residues. V dropped 5 bases and J dropped 9 bases, with 14 bases sitting between them. Germline V gene sequence: CDR1 MNHEY, CDR2 SVGAGI. CDR3 coding DNA: TGTGCCAGCAGTCCTTACCCCGGGGGGCCCCAGCATTTT. Residues: CASSPYPGGPQHF.

J is TRBJ2-7 and V is TRBV9; D gene ambiguous. The CDR3 contains 15 residues. Germline V CDR1 and CDR2: SGDLS, YYNGEE. Trimming cost V 0 bases and J 0 bases, with 10 bases left between them. CDR3 nucleotide sequence: TGTGCCAGCAGCGTAGGGCTAGAGAACTCCTACGAGCAGTACTTC. Its protein product is CASSVGLENSYEQYF.

V is TRBV19 and J is TRBJ1-1, with TRBD1 matching over 7 bases. The V segment lost 3 bases and the J segment 1 base; nucleotides outside the gene matches: 11. Per the germline V gene, CDR1 is LNHDA and CDR2 is SQIVND (reference sequence). The CDR3 has 17 residues. In DNA form, the CDR3 reads TGTGCCAGTAGTATTGGCCTCAGGGGACAGAAGAACACTGAAGCTTTCTTT. Protein sequence: CASSIGLRGQKNTEAFF.

The V call is TRBV18, the J call TRBJ2-5; D gene unclear. The V gene lost 0 bases and the J gene lost 2 bases, with 7 bases spanning the gap. Germline loops: CDR1 KGHSH, CDR2 LQKENI. The CDR3 has 14 amino acids. The chain's CDR3 is CASSPPQVQETQYF. CDR3 DNA: TGTGCCAGCTCACCACCTCAGGTGCAAGAGACCCAGTACTTC.

The chain uses TRBV5-4 and TRBJ2-2; D possibly corresponds to TRBD2 (6 bases). The V end was cut by 5 bases, the J end by 3 bases, with 11 bases between. Germline V lookup: CDR1 SGHNT, CDR2 YYREEE (reference sequence). The CDR3 runs 14 residues. In DNA form, the CDR3 reads TGTGCCAGCAGAGGGGACTCTTACACCGGGGAGCTGTTTTTT. It translates to CASRGDSYTGELFF.

This chain's CDR3 is CASGEYNTEAFF. As DNA, the CDR3 is TGTGCCAGCGGAGAATATAACACTGAAGCTTTCTTT. The V call is TRBV5-4, the J call TRBJ1-1; D is unresolved. Trimming stripped 7 bases from V and 2 bases from J, with 9 bases between. Germline V gene lookup returns CDR1 SGHNT and CDR2 YYREEE (reference sequence). The CDR3 has 12 residues. The full variable domain, rest sourced from reference TRBV5-4 and TRBJ1-1, is ETGVTQSPTHLIKTRGQQVTLRCSSQSGHNTVSWYQQALGQGPQFIFQYYREEENGRGNFPPRFSGLQFPNYSSELNVNALELDDSALYLCASGEYNTEAFFGQGTRLTVV.

This clone has a handful of counts. V and J are TRBV7-2 and TRBJ1-2; a possible D gene is TRBD1 (5 bases). This CDR3 is 14 amino acids long. V gave up 0 bases and J gave up 5 bases, with 10 bases separating them. The V gene's germline CDR1 is SGHTA and CDR2 FQGNSA. The CDR3 DNA follows: TGTGCCAGCAGCTTAGCGCTCCAGGGATATGGCTACACCTTC. Translation gives CASSLALQGYGYTF.